This T cell receptor (beta chain) comes out of a study of CD8+ T cells in alopecia areata. The germline gives CDR1 GTSNPN, CDR2 SVGIG (reference sequence). Trimming removed 4 bases from V and 1 base from J, with 13 bases in between. The CDR3 spans 14 residues. The authors extracted RNA and reverse transcribed it into cDNA as the sequencing template. Assay: immunoSEQ multiplex PCR; the TCRdb copy retains only in-frame clones and omits some. The data show 120,000 or so clones, about 50% seen once. The sample taken for sequencing was NKG2D-low CD8+ T cells sorted from blood. This receptor was identified in a human donor with alopecia areata. The rearrangement links TRBV30 to TRBJ2-5; no clear D gene. DNA of the CDR3: TGTGCCTGGACAATAGACGGTTTCCAAGAGACCCAGTACTTC. Encoded protein: CAWTIDGFQETQYF.